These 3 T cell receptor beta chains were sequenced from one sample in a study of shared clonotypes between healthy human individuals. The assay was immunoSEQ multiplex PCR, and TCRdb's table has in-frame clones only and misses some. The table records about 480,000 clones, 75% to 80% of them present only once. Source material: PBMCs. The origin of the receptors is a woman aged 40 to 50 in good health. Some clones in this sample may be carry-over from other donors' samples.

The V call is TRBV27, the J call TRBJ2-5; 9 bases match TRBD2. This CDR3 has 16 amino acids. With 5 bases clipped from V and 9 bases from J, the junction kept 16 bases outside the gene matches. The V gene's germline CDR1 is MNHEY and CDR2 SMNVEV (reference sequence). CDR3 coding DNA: TGTGCCAGCAGTCCCGCTGGGACTAGCCGGAGGTGGGCCCAGTACTTC. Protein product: CASSPAGTSRRWAQYF.

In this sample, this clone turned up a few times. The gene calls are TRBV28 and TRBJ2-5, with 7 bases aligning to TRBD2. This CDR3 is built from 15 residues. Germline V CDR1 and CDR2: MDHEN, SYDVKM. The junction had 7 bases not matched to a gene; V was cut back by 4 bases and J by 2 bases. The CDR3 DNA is TGTGCCAGCAGTTCCTCTAGCGGCGATCAAGAGACCCAGTACTTC. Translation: CASSSSSGDQETQYF.

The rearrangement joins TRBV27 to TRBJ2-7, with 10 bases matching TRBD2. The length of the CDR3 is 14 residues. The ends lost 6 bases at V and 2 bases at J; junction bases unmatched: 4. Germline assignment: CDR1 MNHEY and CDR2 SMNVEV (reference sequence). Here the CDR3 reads CASRWTSGTYEQYF. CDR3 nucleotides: TGTGCCAGCAGATGGACTAGCGGTACCTACGAGCAGTACTTC.